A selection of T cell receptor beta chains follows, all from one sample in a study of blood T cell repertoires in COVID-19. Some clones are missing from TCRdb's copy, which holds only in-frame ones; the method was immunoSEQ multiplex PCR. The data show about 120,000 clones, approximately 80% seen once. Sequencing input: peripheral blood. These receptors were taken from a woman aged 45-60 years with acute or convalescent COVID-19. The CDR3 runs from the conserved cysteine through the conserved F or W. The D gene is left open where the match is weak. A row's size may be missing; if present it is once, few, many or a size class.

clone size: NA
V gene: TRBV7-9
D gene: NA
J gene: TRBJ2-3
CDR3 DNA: TGTGCCAGCAGCTCCGGTATCAGCACAGATACGCAGTATTTT
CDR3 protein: CASSSGISTDTQYF

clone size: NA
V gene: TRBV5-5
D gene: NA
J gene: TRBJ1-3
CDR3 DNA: TGTGCCAGCAGCGCGACACGAACTGGCGGAAACACCATATATTTT
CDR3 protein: CASSATRTGGNTIYF

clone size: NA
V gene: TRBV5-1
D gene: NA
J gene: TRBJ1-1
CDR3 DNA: TGCGCCAGCAGCCCCCTGGGGGCGAACACTGAAGCTTTCTTT
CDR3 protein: CASSPLGANTEAFF

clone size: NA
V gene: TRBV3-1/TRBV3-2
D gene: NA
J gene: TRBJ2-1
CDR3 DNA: TGTGCCAGCAGCCAAGGCTCCCTCTATCTGTTCTTC
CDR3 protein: CASSQGSLYLFF

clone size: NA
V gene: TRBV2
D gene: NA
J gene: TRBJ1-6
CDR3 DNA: TGTGCCAGCAGTTACGAGGACTTGGTCGTAAATTCACCCCTCCACTTT
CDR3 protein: CASSYEDLVVNSPLHF

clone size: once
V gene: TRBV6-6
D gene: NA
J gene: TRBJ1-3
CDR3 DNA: TGTGCCAGCAGACAGGGTTCTGGAAACACCATATATTTT
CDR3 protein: CASRQGSGNTIYF

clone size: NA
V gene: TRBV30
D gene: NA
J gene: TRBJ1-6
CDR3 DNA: TGTGCCTGGACAAGAGGGTCAGCTAATTCACCCCTCCACTTT
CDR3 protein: CAWTRGSANSPLHF

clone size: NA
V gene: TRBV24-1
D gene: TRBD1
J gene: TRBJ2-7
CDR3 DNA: TGTGCCACCAGTGATTCAGGGGGTTACTTCGACGAGCAGTACTTC
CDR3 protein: CATSDSGGYFDEQYF

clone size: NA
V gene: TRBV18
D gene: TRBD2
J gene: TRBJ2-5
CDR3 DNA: TGTGCCAGCTCACCCCTAGCGGGAGGGTTACAAGAGACCCAGTACTTC
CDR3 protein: CASSPLAGGLQETQYF

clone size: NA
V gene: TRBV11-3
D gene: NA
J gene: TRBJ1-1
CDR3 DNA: TGTGCCAGCAGCAACCGAGGCACTGAAGCTTTCTTT
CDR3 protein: CASSNRGTEAFF

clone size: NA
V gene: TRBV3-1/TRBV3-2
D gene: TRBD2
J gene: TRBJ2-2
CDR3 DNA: TGTGCCAGCAGCGCTAGCGGGACGAACACCGGGGAGCTGTTTTTT
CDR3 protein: CASSASGTNTGELFF

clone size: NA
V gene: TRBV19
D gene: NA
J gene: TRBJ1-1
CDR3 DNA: TGTGCCAGTAGTATGTCGGTTGCCGGCACTGAAGCTTTCTTT
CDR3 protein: CASSMSVAGTEAFF

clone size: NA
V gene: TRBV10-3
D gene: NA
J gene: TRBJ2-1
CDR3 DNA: TGTGCCATCAGGTCCTGGGACTCTAATGAGCAGTTCTTC
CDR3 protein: CAIRSWDSNEQFF

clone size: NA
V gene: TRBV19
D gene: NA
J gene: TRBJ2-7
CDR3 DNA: TGTGCCAGTAGTATTACCCGAAAAGGCGGTTACGAGCAGTACTTC
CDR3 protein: CASSITRKGGYEQYF

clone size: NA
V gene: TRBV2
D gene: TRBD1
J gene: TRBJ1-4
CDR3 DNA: TGTGCCAGCATCGTCGGAGGGGGCGGGGAAAAACTGTTTTTT
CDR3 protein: CASIVGGGGEKLFF

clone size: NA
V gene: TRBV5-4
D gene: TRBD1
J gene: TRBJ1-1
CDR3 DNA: TGTGCCAGCAGCTTACAGGGGGCAGAGGACACTGAAGCTTTCTTT
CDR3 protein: CASSLQGAEDTEAFF

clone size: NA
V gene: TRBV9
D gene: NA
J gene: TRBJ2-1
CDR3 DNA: TGTGCCAGCAGCGTTGGACAAGTGATAAATGAGCAGTTCTTC
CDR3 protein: CASSVGQVINEQFF

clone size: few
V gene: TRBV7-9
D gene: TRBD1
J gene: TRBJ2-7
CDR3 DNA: TGTGCCAGCAGCCAACAGGGGGCCGAGCAGTACTTC
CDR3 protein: CASSQQGAEQYF

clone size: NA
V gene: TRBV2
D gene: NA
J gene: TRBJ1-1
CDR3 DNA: TGTGCCAGCAGTGAATTGGCGGCCATGAACACTGAAGCTTTCTTT
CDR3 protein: CASSELAAMNTEAFF

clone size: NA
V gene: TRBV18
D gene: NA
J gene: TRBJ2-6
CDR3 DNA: TGTGCCAGCTCACCACCCCAGGGCGCGGGGGCCAACGTCCTGACTTTC
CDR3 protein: CASSPPQGAGANVLTF

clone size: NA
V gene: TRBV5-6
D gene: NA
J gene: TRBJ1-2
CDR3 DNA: TGTGCCAGCAGTTCCGGGTACTATGGCTACACCTTC
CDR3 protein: CASSSGYYGYTF

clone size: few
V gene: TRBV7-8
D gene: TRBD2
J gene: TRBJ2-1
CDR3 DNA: TGTGCCAGCAGCTTACGGCTTAGTAGCGGGGGTTTTGACGAGCAGTTCTTC
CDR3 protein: CASSLRLSSGGFDEQFF

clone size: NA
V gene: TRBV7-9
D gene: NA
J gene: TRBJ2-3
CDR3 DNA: TGTGCCAGCAGCTCGTCTGGTGGGCAGCCCACAGATACGCAGTATTTT
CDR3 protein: CASSSSGGQPTDTQYF

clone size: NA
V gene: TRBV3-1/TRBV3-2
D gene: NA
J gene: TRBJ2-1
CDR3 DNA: TGTGCCAGCAGCCACAGGACTGGCCTTACCTATGAGCAGTTCTTC
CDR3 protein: CASSHRTGLTYEQFF

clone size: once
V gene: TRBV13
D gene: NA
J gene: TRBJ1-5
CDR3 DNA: TGTGCCAGCAGCTTAGGACCAGGTCGTCAGCCCCAGCATTTT
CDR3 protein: CASSLGPGRQPQHF

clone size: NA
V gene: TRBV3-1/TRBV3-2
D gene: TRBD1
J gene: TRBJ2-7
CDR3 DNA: TGTGCCAGCAGCCAAGGGGGGACAGCCTCCTACGAGCAGTACTTC
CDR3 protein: CASSQGGTASYEQYF

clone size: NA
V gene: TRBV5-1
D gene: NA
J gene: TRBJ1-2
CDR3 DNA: TGCGCCAGCAGCCCGGCGGGGGGGAATGGCTACACCTTC
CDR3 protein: CASSPAGGNGYTF

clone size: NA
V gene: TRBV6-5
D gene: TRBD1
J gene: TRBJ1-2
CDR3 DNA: TGTGCCAGCAACAGGGGAGACTATGGCTACACCTTC
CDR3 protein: CASNRGDYGYTF

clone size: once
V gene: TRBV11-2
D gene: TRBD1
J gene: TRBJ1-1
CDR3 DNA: TGTGCCAGCAGCGCAACCCTTACAGGGGTTGAAGCTTTCTTT
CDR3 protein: CASSATLTGVEAFF

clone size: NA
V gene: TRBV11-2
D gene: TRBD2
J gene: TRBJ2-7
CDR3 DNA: TGTGCCAGCAGCTTTCGGACTAGCGGGGGTTACGAGCAGTACTTC
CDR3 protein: CASSFRTSGGYEQYF

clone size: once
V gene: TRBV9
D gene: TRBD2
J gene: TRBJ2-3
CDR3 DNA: TGTGCCAGCAGCGTAGGGACTAGCGGTGCAGATACGCAGTATTTT
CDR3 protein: CASSVGTSGADTQYF

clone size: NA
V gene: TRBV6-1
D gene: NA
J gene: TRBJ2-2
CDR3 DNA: TGTGCCGGGGGGGGCAATTCGTACACCGGGGAGCTGTTTTTT
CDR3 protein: CAGGGNSYTGELFF

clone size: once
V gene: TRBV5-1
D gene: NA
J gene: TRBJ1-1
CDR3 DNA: TGCGCCAGCAGCTTGCTGTCCGGGGACACTGAAGCTTTCTTT
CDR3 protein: CASSLLSGDTEAFF

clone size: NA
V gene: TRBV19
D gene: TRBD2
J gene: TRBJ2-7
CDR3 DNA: TGTGCCAGTAGTATTAGGCCGGGAGGGGCTGACGAGCAGTACTTC
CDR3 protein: CASSIRPGGADEQYF

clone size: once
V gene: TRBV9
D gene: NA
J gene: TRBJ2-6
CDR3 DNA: TGTGCCAGCAGCGTACGGGGCTCTGGGGCCAACGTCCTGACTTTC
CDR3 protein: CASSVRGSGANVLTF

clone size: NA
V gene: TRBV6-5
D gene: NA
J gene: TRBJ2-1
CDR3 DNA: TGTGCCAGCAGTTCAATGAGGGCAGCCTCCTACAATGAGCAGTTCTTC
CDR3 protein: CASSSMRAASYNEQFF

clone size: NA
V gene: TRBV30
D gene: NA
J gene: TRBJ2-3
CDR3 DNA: TGTGCCTGGCTCCCTAGAGATTTCACAGATACGCAGTATTTT
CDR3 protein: CAWLPRDFTDTQYF

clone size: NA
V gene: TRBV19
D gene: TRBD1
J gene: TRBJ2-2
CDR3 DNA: TGTGCCAGTAGGGACAGGGCGGACACCGGGGAGCTGTTTTTT
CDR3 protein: CASRDRADTGELFF

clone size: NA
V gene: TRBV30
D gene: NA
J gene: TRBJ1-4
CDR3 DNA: TGTGCCTGGAGTCCTCACGGCGGAACTAATGAAAAACTGTTTTTT
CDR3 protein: CAWSPHGGTNEKLFF

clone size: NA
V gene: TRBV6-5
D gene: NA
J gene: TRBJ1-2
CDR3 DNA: TGTGCCAGCGTCGACAATCCAGTGGGCTACACCTTC
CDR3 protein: CASVDNPVGYTF

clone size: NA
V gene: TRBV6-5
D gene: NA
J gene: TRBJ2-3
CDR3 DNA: TGTGCCAGCAGCCAGGAGGGGGGAGGGGTAGATACGCAGTATTTT
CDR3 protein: CASSQEGGGVDTQYF

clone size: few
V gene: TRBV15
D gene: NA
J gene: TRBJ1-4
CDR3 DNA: TGTGCCACCAGCGTCGGTCATAATGAAAAACTGTTTTTT
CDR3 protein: CATSVGHNEKLFF

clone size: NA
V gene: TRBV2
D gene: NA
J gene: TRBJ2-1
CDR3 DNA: TGTGCCAGCAGACAAGCGGCGTACAATGAGCAGTTCTTC
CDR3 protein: CASRQAAYNEQFF

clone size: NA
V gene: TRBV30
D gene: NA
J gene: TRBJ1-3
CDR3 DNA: TGTGCCTGGAGTGTAGGGGAACTGGCTGGAAACACCATATATTTT
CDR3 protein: CAWSVGELAGNTIYF

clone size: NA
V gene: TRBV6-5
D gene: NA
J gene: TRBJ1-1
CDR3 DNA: TGTGCCAGCAATACAGGGCCGGTTGGCCCTGAAGCTTTCTTT
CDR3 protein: CASNTGPVGPEAFF